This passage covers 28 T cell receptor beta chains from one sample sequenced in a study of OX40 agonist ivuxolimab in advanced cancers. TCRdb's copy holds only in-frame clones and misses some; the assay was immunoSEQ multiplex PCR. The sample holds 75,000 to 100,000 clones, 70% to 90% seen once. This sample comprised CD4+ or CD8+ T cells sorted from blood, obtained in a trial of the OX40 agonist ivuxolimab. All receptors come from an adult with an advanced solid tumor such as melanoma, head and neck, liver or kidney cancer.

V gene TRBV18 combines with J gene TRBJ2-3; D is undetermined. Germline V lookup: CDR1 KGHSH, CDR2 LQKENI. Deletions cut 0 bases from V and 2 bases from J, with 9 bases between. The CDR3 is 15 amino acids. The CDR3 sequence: CASSPPERFTDTQYF. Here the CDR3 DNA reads TGTGCCAGCTCACCACCGGAAAGGTTCACAGATACGCAGTATTTT.

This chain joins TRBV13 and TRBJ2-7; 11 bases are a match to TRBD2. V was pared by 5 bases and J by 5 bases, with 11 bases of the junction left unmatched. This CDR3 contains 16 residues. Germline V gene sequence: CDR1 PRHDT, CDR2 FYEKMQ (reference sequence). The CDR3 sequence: CASSAILAGGFDEQYF. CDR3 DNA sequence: TGTGCCAGCAGCGCTATTCTAGCGGGAGGTTTCGACGAGCAGTACTTC.

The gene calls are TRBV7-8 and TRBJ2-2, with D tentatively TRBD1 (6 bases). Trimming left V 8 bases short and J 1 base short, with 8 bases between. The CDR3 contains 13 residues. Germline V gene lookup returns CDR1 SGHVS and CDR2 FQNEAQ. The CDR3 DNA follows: TGTGCCAGCCAACAGGGGAACACCGGGGAGCTGTTTTTT. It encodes CASQQGNTGELFF.

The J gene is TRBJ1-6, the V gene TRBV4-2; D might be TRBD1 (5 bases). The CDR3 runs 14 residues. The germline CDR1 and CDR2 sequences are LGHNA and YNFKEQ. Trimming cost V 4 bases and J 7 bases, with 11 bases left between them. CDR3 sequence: CASSLFTGNSPLHF. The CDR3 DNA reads TGTGCCAGCAGCCTGTTCACAGGCAATTCACCCCTCCACTTT.

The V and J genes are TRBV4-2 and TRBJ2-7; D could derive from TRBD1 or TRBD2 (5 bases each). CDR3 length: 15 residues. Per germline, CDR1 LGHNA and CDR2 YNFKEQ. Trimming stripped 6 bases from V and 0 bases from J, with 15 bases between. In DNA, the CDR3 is TGTGCCAGCAGTCGTGGGGACGGTAACTCCTACGAGCAGTACTTC. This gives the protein CASSRGDGNSYEQYF.

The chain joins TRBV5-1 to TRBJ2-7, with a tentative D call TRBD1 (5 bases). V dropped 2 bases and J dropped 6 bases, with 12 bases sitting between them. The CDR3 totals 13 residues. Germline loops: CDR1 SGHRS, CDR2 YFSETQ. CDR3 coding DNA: TGCGCCAGCAGCTTTATATCAGGGATCGAGCAGTACTTC. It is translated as CASSFISGIEQYF. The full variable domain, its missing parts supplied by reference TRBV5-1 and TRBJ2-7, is KAGVTQTPRYLIKTRGQQVTLSCSPISGHRSVSWYQQTPGQGLQFLFEYFSETQRNKGNFPGRFSGRQFSNSRSEMNVSTLELGDSALYLCASSFISGIEQYFGPGTRLTVT.

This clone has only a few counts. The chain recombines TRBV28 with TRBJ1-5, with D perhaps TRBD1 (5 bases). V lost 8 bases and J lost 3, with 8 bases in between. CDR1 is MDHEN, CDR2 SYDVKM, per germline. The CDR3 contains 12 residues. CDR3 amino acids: CASGTFNQPQHF. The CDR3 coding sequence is TGTGCCAGCGGGACGTTCAATCAGCCCCAGCATTTT.

DNA of the CDR3: TGTGCCAGCAGCTCCTGGGGACAGGCCAATATGAACACTGAAGCTTTCTTT. This codes for CASSSWGQANMNTEAFF. This chain uses TRBV7-9 with TRBJ1-1; 8 bases match TRBD1. Unmatched junction bases numbered 10, after V lost 4 bases and J lost 0 bases. The CDR3 extends over 17 amino acids. CDR1 is SEHNR and CDR2 is FQNEAQ in the germline V gene (reference sequence).

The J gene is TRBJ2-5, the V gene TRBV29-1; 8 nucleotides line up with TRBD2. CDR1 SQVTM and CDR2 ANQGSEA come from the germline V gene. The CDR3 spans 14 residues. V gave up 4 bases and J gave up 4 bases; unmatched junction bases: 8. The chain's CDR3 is CSVVPGGAAETQYF. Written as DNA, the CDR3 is TGCAGCGTTGTCCCGGGGGGGGCCGCAGAGACCCAGTACTTC.

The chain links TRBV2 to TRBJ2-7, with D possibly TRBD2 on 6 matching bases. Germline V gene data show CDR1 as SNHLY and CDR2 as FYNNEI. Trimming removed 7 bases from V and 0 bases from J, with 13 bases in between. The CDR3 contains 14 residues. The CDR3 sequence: CASKEGPVSYEQYF. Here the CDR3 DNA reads TGTGCCAGCAAGGAGGGCCCCGTCTCCTACGAGCAGTACTTC.

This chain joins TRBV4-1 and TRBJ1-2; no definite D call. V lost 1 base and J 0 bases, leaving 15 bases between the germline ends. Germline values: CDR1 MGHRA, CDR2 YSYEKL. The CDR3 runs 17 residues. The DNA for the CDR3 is TGCGCCAGCAGCCAAGGGGGTTGGGCCGTCTCTAACTATGGCTACACCTTC. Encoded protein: CASSQGGWAVSNYGYTF.

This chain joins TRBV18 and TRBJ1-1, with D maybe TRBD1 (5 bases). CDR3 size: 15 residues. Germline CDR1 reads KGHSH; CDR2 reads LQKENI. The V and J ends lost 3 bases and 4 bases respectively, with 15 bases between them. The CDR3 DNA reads TGTGCCAGCTCACCCCCGTTGGGAGGGGTCACTGAAGCTTTCTTT. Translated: CASSPPLGGVTEAFF. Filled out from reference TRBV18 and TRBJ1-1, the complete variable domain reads NAGVMQNPRHLVRRRGQEARLRCSPMKGHSHVYWYRQLPEEGLKFMVYLQKENIIDESGMPKERFSAEFPKEGPSILRIQQVVRGDSAAYFCASSPPLGGVTEAFFGQGTRLTVV.

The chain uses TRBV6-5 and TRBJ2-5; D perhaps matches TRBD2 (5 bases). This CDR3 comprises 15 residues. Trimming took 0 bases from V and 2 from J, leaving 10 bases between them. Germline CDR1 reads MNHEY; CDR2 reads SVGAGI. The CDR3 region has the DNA TGTGCCAGCAGTTACTCCCCGGGATCACAAGAGACCCAGTACTTC. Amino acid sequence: CASSYSPGSQETQYF.

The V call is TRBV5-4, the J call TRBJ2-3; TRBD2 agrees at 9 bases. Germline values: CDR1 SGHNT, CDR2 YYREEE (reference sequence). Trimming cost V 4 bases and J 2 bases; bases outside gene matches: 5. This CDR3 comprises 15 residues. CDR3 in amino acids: CASSLGLAPTDTQYF. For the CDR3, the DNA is TGTGCCAGCAGCCTCGGACTAGCGCCCACAGATACGCAGTATTTT.

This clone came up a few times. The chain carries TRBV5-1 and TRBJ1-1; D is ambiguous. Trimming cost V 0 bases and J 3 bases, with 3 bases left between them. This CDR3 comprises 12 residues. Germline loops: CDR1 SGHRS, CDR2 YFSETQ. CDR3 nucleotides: TGCGCCAGCAGCTTGGGTTACACTGAAGCTTTCTTT. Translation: CASSLGYTEAFF.

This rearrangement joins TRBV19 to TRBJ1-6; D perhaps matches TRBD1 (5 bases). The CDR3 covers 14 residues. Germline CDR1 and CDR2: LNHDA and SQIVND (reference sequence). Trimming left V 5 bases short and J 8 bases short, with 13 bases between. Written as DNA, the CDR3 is TGTGCCAGTAGTTTCAGGGTTCGAGATTCACCCCTCCACTTT. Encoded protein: CASSFRVRDSPLHF.

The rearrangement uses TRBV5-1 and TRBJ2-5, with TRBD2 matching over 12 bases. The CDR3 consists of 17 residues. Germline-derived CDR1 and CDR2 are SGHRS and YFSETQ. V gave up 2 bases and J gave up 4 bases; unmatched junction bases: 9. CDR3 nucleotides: TGCGCCAGCAGCTTCCCTCTAGCGGGAGGGTCGGGAGAGACCCAGTACTTC. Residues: CASSFPLAGGSGETQYF.

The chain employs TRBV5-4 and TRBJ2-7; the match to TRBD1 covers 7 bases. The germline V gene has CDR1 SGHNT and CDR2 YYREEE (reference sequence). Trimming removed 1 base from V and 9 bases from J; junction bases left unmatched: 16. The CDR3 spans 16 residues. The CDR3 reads CASSLWGSGQSRTQYF. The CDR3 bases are TGTGCCAGCAGCTTGTGGGGGTCGGGACAGAGTAGGACGCAGTACTTC. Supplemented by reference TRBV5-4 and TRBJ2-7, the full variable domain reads ETGVTQSPTHLIKTRGQQVTLRCSSQSGHNTVSWYQQALGQGPQFIFQYYREEENGRGNFPPRFSGLQFPNYSSELNVNALELDDSALYLCASSLWGSGQSRTQYFGPGTRLTVT.

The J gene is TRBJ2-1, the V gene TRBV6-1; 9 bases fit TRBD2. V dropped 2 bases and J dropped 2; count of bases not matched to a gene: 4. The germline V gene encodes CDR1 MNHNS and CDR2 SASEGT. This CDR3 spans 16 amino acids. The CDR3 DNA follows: TGTGCCAGCAGTGAAAGGTTAGCGGGGGCCTACAATGAGCAGTTCTTC. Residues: CASSERLAGAYNEQFF.

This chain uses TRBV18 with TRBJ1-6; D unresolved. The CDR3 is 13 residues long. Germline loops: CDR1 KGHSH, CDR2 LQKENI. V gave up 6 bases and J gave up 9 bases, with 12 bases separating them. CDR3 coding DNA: TGTGCCAGCTCCCGAGAGGTCCTTTCACCCCTCCACTTT. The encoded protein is CASSREVLSPLHF.

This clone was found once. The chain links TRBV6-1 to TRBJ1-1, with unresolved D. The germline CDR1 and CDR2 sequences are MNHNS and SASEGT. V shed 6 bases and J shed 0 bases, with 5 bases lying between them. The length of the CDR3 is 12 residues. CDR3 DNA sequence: TGTGCCAGCAGATACATGAACACTGAAGCTTTCTTT. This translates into CASRYMNTEAFF.

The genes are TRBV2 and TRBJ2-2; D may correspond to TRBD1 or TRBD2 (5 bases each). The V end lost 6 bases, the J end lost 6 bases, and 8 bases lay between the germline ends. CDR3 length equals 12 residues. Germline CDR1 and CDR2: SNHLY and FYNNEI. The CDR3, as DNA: TGTGCCAGCAGCAGGGAGCCCGGGGAGCTGTTTTTT. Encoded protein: CASSREPGELFF. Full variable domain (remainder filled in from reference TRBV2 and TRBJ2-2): EPEVTQTPSHQVTQMGQEVILRCVPISNHLYFYWYRQILGQKVEFLVSFYNNEISEKSEIFDDQFSVERPDGSNFTLKIRSTKLEDSAMYFCASSREPGELFFGEGSRLTVL.

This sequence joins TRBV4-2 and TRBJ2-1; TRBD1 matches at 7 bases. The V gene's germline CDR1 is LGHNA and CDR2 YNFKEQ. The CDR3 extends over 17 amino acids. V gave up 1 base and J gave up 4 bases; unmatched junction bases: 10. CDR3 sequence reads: CASSQVMSGGLYNEQFF. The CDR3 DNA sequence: TGTGCCAGCAGCCAAGTAATGTCAGGGGGTCTATACAATGAGCAGTTCTTC.

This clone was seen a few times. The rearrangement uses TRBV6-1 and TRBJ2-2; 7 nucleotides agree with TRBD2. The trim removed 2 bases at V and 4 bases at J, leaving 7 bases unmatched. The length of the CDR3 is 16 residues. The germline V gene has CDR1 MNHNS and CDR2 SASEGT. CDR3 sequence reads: CASSESRDYTTGELFF. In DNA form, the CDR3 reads TGTGCCAGCAGTGAATCTAGGGACTATACCACCGGGGAGCTGTTTTTT.

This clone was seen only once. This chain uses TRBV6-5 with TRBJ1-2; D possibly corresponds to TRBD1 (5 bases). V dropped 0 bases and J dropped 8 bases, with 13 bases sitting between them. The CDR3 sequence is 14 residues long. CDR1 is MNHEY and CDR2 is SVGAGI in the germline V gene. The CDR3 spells CASSYSLAQGGYTF. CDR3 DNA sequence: TGTGCCAGCAGTTACTCGTTGGCCCAGGGAGGCTACACCTTC.

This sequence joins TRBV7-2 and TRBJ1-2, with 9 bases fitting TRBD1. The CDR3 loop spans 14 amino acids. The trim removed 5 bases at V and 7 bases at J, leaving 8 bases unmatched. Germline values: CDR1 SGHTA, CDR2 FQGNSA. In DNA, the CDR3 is TGTGCCAGCAGCCCCGGGACAGGGAGGAGTGGCTACACCTTC. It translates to CASSPGTGRSGYTF.

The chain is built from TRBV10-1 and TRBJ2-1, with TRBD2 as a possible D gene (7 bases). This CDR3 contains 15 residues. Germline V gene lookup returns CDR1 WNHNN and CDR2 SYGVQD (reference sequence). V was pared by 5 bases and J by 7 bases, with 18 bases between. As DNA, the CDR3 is TGCGCCAGCAGTTTAGAGGGGGGGGCCGAGAATGAGCAGTTCTTC. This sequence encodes CASSLEGGAENEQFF.

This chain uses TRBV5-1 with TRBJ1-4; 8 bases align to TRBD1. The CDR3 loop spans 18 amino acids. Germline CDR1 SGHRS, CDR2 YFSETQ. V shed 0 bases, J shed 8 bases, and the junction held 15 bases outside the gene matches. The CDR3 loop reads CASSLGTYGTGQNEKLFF. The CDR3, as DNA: TGCGCCAGCAGCTTGGGGACCTACGGGACAGGCCAGAACGAAAAACTGTTTTTT.